The following is a T cell receptor (beta chain) sequence with its context. As yet, its antigen is unknown. The V and J ends lost 5 bases and 5 bases respectively, with 13 bases between them. The CDR3 loop spans 14 amino acids. Looked up from germline, CDR1 is SGHRS and CDR2 is YFSETQ. The data derive from a study of T cell responses to AZD1222 COVID-19 vaccine. Study-wide findings and caveats: Among the donors, most were white British and more were female, and clonal diversity was possibly underestimated. Baseline seropositivity occurred in only a handful of AZD1222 recipients.

Sequencing was performed with immunoSEQ multiplex PCR; in TCRdb, only in-frame clones are kept and a portion is missing. The sample lists 99,000 or so clones, about 91% occurring once. Sequencing used peripheral blood, obtained 28 days after the second AZD1222 dose. V and J are TRBV5-1 and TRBJ1-4, with D unresolved. The source is an adult who received the AZD1222 COVID-19 vaccine. The CDR3 nucleotides read TGCGCCAGCAGTTCGGGGAGGTCCAATGAAAAACTGTTTTTT. Translated, it gives CASSSGRSNEKLFF. Supplemented by reference TRBV5-1 and TRBJ1-4, the full variable domain reads KAGVTQTPRYLIKTRGQQVTLSCSPISGHRSVSWYQQTPGQGLQFLFEYFSETQRNKGNFPGRFSGRQFSNSRSEMNVSTLELGDSALYLCASSSGRSNEKLFFGSGTQLSVL.